A single sample gave rise to the 24 T cell receptor beta chains below, sequenced in a study of beta chain features in type 1 diabetes. These TCRs are of unknown antigen specificity. The whole isolated RNA underwent reverse transcription, so sequencing captured expressed TCRB transcripts. Repertoires were generated with immunoSEQ multiplex PCR, while TCRdb's copy carries only in-frame clones and drops some. Here the sample spans around 250,000 clones, approximately 15% being singletons. Points from the study as a whole: In every one of the four CD4+ subsets, TCRB CDR3s were moderately but significantly shorter in Type 1 diabetes patients.

Sequencing was performed on naive CD4+ T cells from blood. These receptors were collected from a man aged 25-40 years with type 1 diabetes.

V usage is TRBV6-6 and J usage is TRBJ2-7; weak D call: TRBD1 (6 bases). Looked up from germline, CDR1 is MNHNY and CDR2 is SVGAGI (reference sequence). CDR3 length: 14 residues. The germline V and J ends were trimmed by 5 bases and 7 bases, with 18 bases remaining between them. The CDR3 sequence: CASSVRSGVGEQYF. Written as DNA, the CDR3 is TGTGCCAGCAGTGTCCGATCAGGGGTCGGGGAGCAGTACTTC.

CDR3 sequence reads: CASSLSGTKWADTQYF. CDR3 bases: TGCGCCAGCAGCCTGAGCGGGACAAAGTGGGCAGATACGCAGTATTTT. The rearrangement joins TRBV5-1 to TRBJ2-3; possible D gene TRBD2, 7 bases. V lost 4 bases to trimming and J lost 4 bases, with 19 bases between them. The CDR3 consists of 16 residues. In germline, CDR1 is SGHRS, CDR2 YFSETQ.

The chain couples TRBV5-1 to TRBJ2-3; tentatively, D is TRBD2 (5 bases). The CDR3 has 16 residues. Trimming took 3 bases from V and 6 from J, leaving 20 bases between them. Germline lookup yields CDR1 SGHRS and CDR2 YFSETQ. The CDR3: CASSYGLGTLTDTQYF. The CDR3 nucleotides are TGCGCCAGCAGCTACGGACTGGGAACGTTAACGGATACGCAGTATTTT.

This clone was seen a few times. The rearrangement joins TRBV19 to TRBJ2-7; a possible D gene is TRBD1 (7 bases). The CDR3 has 15 residues. Germline CDR1 LNHDA, CDR2 SQIVND (reference sequence). V was shortened by 4 bases and J by 0 bases, with 13 bases between the two germline ends. The CDR3 reads CASSNYRGGSYEQYF. The CDR3 nucleotides are TGTGCCAGTAGTAACTACAGGGGAGGCTCCTACGAGCAGTACTTC.

This clone came up a few times. The chain couples TRBV30 to TRBJ2-7; 8 nucleotides agree with TRBD1. CDR1 and CDR2 from the germline V gene are GTSNPN and SVGIG (reference sequence). The V segment lost 1 base and the J segment 0 bases; nucleotides outside the gene matches: 11. The CDR3 is 17 residues long. The chain's CDR3 is CAWSAKMDRARSYEQYF. CDR3 DNA sequence: TGTGCCTGGAGTGCAAAAATGGACAGGGCTCGCTCCTACGAGCAGTACTTC.

The V call is TRBV7-9, the J call TRBJ1-6; a weak D match, TRBD1 (5 bases). Germline V gene data show CDR1 as SEHNR and CDR2 as FQNEAQ (reference sequence). CDR3 size: 14 residues. V was trimmed by 3 bases and J by 5 bases, leaving 8 bases between them. The CDR3 reads CASSLTEDNSPLHF. The DNA of the CDR3 is TGTGCCAGCAGCTTGACAGAAGATAATTCACCCCTCCACTTT. Combining the CDR3 with reference TRBV7-9 and TRBJ1-6 gives the whole variable domain DTGVSQNPRHKITKRGQNVTFRCDPISEHNRLYWYRQTLGQGPEFLTYFQNEAQLEKSRLLSDRFSAERPKGSFSTLEIQRTEQGDSAMYLCASSLTEDNSPLHFGNGTRLTVT.

This sequence joins TRBV7-2 and TRBJ1-2; TRBD1 agrees at 8 bases. The V gene end was trimmed by 0 bases and the J gene end by 6 bases; junction bases not matched to a gene: 6. The CDR3 totals 15 residues. CDR1 and CDR2 from the germline V gene are SGHTA and FQGNSA. CDR3 residues: CASSLAGQVTNGYTF. CDR3 bases: TGTGCCAGCAGCTTAGCGGGACAGGTTACAAATGGCTACACCTTC. Complete variable domain (other parts from reference TRBV7-2 and TRBJ1-2): GAGVSQSPSNKVTEKGKDVELRCDPISGHTALYWYRQSLGQGLEFLIYFQGNSAPDKSGLPSDRFSAERTGGSVSTLTIQRTQQEDSAVYLCASSLAGQVTNGYTFGSGTRLTVV.

This clone was seen only a few times. V is TRBV10-3 and J is TRBJ2-3; 12 bases line up with TRBD2. J gave up 1 base and V 10 bases, and 3 bases lay outside the gene matches. Germline lookup yields CDR1 ENHRY and CDR2 SYGVKD. The CDR3 extends over 14 amino acids. This CDR3 is CATGLAGRTDTQYF. CDR3 in DNA: TGTGCCACCGGACTAGCGGGACGCACAGATACGCAGTATTTT.

V is TRBV7-9 and J is TRBJ2-7, with D tentatively TRBD1 (6 bases). Trimming stripped 1 base from V and 3 bases from J, with 13 bases between. CDR1 and CDR2 (germline): SEHNR, FQNEAQ (reference sequence). There are 15 residues in the CDR3. The CDR3 coding sequence is TGTGCCAGCAGCTTAGTTAGAGCAGGGGACTACGAGCAGTACTTC. Residues: CASSLVRAGDYEQYF.

The sample holds a few counts of this clone. V and J are TRBV7-2 and TRBJ1-1; D not resolved. In germline, CDR1 is SGHTA, CDR2 FQGNSA. The CDR3 spans 14 residues. V shed 7 bases and J shed 1 base, with 13 bases lying between them. Here the CDR3 DNA reads TGTGCCAGCATCGAAAGTACAGCGAACACTGAAGCTTTCTTT. Translated, it gives CASIESTANTEAFF.

This clone was counted only a few times. The chain recombines TRBV30 with TRBJ1-6; perhaps TRBD1 as D (5 bases). V lost 4 bases and J 7 bases, leaving 8 bases between the germline ends. The germline gives CDR1 GTSNPN, CDR2 SVGIG (reference sequence). The CDR3 spans 12 residues. This CDR3 reads CAWTRGNSPLHF. The CDR3 DNA follows: TGTGCCTGGACCCGGGGGAATTCACCCCTCCACTTT.

The CDR3 reads CAWRETGGPNSPLHF. CDR3 coding DNA: TGTGCCTGGAGAGAGACAGGGGGCCCTAATTCACCCCTCCACTTT. This rearrangement joins TRBV30 to TRBJ1-6; 10 bases are shared with TRBD1. Germline loops: CDR1 GTSNPN, CDR2 SVGIG (reference sequence). The CDR3 contains 15 residues. V shed 3 bases and J 6 bases; nucleotides not matched to a gene: 5.

This clone was seen a handful of times. The chain carries TRBV10-3 and TRBJ2-3, with 7 bases matching TRBD1. The CDR3 contains 14 residues. CDR1 and CDR2 (germline): ENHRY, SYGVKD. The junction had 4 bases not matched to a gene; V was cut back by 7 bases and J by 0 bases. The CDR3 spells CAIKVGQSTDTQYF. CDR3 coding DNA: TGTGCCATCAAAGTGGGACAGAGCACAGATACGCAGTATTTT.

The table lists this clone with a few counts. V and J are TRBV11-3 and TRBJ2-5; D is ambiguous. The length of the CDR3 is 13 residues. Trimming took off 7 bases at V and 7 bases at J, with 16 bases between the two ends. CDR1 and CDR2 (germline): SGHNT, YENEEA. The CDR3 sequence: CASTPEATGTQYF. The CDR3 DNA follows: TGTGCCAGCACCCCTGAAGCGACTGGGACCCAGTACTTC.

This clone showed up just a few times. V gene TRBV30 combines with J gene TRBJ1-1, with 8 bases matching TRBD1. Germline CDR1 and CDR2: GTSNPN and SVGIG (reference sequence). Unmatched junction bases numbered 3, after V lost 3 bases and J lost 3 bases. The CDR3 sequence is 13 residues long. The CDR3 sequence is CAWREGQDTEAFF. DNA for the CDR3: TGTGCCTGGAGGGAGGGACAGGACACTGAAGCTTTCTTT.

The CDR3 DNA follows: TGTGCCTGGAGTTCCGGGAACACTGAAGCTTTCTTT. Translation: CAWSSGNTEAFF. The gene calls are TRBV30 and TRBJ1-1; D ambiguous. Germline CDR1 and CDR2: GTSNPN and SVGIG (reference sequence). This CDR3 region has 12 residues. Trimming took off 2 bases at V and 1 base at J, with 5 bases between the two ends.

This chain connects TRBV5-5 to TRBJ2-7; no firm D call. Trimming stripped 3 bases from V and 1 base from J, with 11 bases between. CDR1 and CDR2 (germline): SGHKS, YYEKEE (reference sequence). The CDR3 spans 14 residues. DNA of the CDR3: TGTGCCAGCAGCTCCTTGCGCGTATCCTACGAGCAGTACTTC. It codes for CASSSLRVSYEQYF.

The chain recombines TRBV18 with TRBJ2-1, with 11 bases matching TRBD2. The J segment lost 5 bases and the V segment lost 0 bases, leaving 0 bases of the junction unmatched. The germline V gene has CDR1 KGHSH and CDR2 LQKENI. The CDR3 is made up of 15 amino acids. CDR3 sequence reads: CASSPPTSGDNEQFF. CDR3 coding DNA: TGTGCCAGCTCACCACCGACTAGCGGGGACAATGAGCAGTTCTTC.

This chain joins TRBV11-2 and TRBJ2-7, with D hard to call. Germline V gene lookup returns CDR1 SGHAT and CDR2 FQNNGV. The V gene lost 0 bases and the J gene lost 6 bases, with 12 bases spanning the gap. This CDR3 has 14 residues. CDR3 in DNA: TGTGCCAGCAGCTTAGATCGCAGTCCTGGCGAGCAGTACTTC. Translation: CASSLDRSPGEQYF. Supplemented by reference TRBV11-2 and TRBJ2-7, the full variable domain reads EAGVAQSPRYKIIEKRQSVAFWCNPISGHATLYWYQQILGQGPKLLIQFQNNGVVDDSQLPKDRFSAERLKGVDSTLKIQPAKLEDSAVYLCASSLDRSPGEQYFGPGTRLTVT.

This chain connects TRBV5-4 to TRBJ2-2; 8 bases are a match to TRBD1. Per the germline V gene, CDR1 is SGHNT and CDR2 is YYREEE (reference sequence). V lost 3 bases to trimming and J lost 4 bases; unmatched junction nucleotides: 5. CDR3 length equals 15 residues. The CDR3 sequence is CASSWQGAGTGELFF. CDR3 nucleotides: TGTGCCAGCAGCTGGCAGGGGGCGGGCACCGGGGAGCTGTTTTTT.

A few counts support this clone. V gene TRBV4-2 combines with J gene TRBJ1-2; 10 bases are shared with TRBD1. Germline CDR1 LGHNA, CDR2 YNFKEQ. This CDR3 is 19 amino acids long. Trimming took 3 bases from V and 8 from J; bases not matched to a gene: 21. The CDR3 is CASSQTIGQGGLVVGGYTF. CDR3 nucleotide sequence: TGTGCCAGCAGCCAGACGATCGGACAGGGGGGATTGGTTGTAGGGGGCTACACCTTC.

The V and J genes are TRBV6-5 and TRBJ2-1, with TRBD2 matching over 12 bases. The germline CDR1 and CDR2 sequences are MNHEY and SVGAGI. The CDR3 contains 15 residues. J was trimmed by 5 bases and V by 6 bases; bases with no gene match: 5. The CDR3 nucleotides are TGTGCCAGCAGATTACTAGCGGGGGGCCACAATGAGCAGTTCTTC. Its translation is CASRLLAGGHNEQFF.

CDR3 bases: TGTGCCAGCAGCTTCGGGAACCTGGGCACAGATACGCAGTATTTT. It is translated as CASSFGNLGTDTQYF. The V and J genes are TRBV7-8 and TRBJ2-3; D is possibly TRBD2 (5 bases). Germline V gives CDR1 SGHVS, CDR2 FQNEAQ. The CDR3 has 15 residues. V was trimmed by 3 bases and J by 1 base, leaving 11 bases between them.

This clone was detected only a few times. The chain couples TRBV6-6 to TRBJ1-1; 7 bases match TRBD1. Germline assignment: CDR1 MNHNY and CDR2 SVGAGI (reference sequence). This CDR3 contains 15 residues. The V and J ends lost 4 bases and 0 bases, in that order; junction bases with no gene match: 5. CDR3: CASSLDRSLNTEAFF. The CDR3 nucleotides read TGTGCCAGCAGTTTGGACAGGTCCCTGAACACTGAAGCTTTCTTT.